This T cell receptor beta chain was documented in a study of molecular identifiers for immune sequencing clone quantification. Whole-study results and caveats: Clones above 20 RNA copies contained over 99% of effector molecules and under 1% of naive molecules.

TCRdb recomputed calls from the PCR reads with MiXCR, one row per CDR3 protein. The sample holds 65,000 or so distinct CDR3 sequences, less than 20% seen once. This clonotype appeared a few times. Its antigen is as yet unknown. Germline loops: CDR1 LNHDA, CDR2 SQIVND (reference sequence). J lost 1 base, V lost 0 bases, and 13 bases had no gene match. The CDR3 sequence is 19 residues long. The authors sorted naive CD8 T cells as CD8+CD4-CCR7+CD45RA+. The gene calls are TRBV19 and TRBJ2-7; 9 positions agree with TRBD2. The specimen sequenced was naive CD8+ T cells from blood, with Jurkat cell RNA spiked in. Subset described: FACS-sorted CD8+CD4-CCR7+CD45RA+ naive T cells. The receptor comes from a human donor in good health. Some libraries in this study had Jurkat cell RNA spiked in. Here the CDR3 reads CASSIDLSDGLAISYEQYF. The CDR3 DNA sequence: TGTGCCAGTAGTATAGATCTATCGGACGGACTAGCGATATCCTACGAGCAGTACTTC.